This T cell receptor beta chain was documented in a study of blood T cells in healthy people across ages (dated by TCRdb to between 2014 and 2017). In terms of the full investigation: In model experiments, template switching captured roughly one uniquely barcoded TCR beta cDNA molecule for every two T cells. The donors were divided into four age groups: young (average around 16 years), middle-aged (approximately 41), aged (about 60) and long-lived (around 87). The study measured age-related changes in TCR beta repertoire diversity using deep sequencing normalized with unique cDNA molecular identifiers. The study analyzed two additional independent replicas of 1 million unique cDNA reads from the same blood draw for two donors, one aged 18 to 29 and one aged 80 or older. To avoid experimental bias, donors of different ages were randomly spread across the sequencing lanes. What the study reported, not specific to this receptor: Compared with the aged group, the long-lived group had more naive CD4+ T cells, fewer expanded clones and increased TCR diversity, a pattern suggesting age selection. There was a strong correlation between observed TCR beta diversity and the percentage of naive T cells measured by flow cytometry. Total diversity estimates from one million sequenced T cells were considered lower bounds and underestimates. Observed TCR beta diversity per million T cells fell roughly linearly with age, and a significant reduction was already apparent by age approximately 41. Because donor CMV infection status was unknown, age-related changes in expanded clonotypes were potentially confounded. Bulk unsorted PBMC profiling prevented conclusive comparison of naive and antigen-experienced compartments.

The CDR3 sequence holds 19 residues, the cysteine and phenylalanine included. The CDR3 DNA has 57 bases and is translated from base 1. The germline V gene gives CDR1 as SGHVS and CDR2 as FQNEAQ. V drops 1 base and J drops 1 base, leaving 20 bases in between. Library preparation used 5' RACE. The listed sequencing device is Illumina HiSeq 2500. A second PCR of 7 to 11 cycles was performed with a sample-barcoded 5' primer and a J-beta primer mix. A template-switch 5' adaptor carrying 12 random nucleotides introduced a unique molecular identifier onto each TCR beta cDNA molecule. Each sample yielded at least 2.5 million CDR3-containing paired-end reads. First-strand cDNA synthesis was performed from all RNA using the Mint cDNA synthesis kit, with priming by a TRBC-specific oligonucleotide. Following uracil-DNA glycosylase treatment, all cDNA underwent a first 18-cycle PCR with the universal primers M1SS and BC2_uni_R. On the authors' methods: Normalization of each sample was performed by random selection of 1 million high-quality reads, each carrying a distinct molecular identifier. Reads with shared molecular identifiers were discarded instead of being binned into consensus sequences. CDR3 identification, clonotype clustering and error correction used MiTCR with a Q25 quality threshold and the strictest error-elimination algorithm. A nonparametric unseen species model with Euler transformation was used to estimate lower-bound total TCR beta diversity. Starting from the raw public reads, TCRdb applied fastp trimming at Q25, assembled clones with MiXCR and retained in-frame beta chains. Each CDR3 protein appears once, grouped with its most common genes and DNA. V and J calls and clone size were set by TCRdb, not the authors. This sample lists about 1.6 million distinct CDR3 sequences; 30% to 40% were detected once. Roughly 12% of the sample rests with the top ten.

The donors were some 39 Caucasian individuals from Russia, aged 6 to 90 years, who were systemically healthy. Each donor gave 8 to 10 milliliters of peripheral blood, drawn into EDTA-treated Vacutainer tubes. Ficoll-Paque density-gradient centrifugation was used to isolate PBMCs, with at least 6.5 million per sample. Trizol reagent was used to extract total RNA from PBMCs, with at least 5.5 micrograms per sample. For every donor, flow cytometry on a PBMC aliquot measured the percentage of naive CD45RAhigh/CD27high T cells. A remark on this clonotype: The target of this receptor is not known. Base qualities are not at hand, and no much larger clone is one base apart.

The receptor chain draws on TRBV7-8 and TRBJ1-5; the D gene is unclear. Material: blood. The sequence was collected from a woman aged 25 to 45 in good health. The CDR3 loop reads CASSLGLGNSQRSNQPQHF. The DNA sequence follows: TGTGCCAGCAGCTTAGGTCTGGGGAACAGCCAAAGGAGCAATCAGCCCCAGCATTTT.